Described below is a single T cell receptor beta chain sequence and its context. Its antigen is still unknown. This clone may be a read error of a much larger clone one base away. One entry per CDR3 protein results from TCRdb running MiXCR on the multiplex PCR reads. The profile shows roughly 130,000 distinct CDR3 sequences, approximately 29% of them singletons. Per germline, CDR1 DFQATT and CDR2 SNEGSKA (reference sequence). V was cut by 3 bases and J by 10 bases, with 19 bases left in between. This CDR3 has 14 residues. These data originate in a study of breast tumors, draining lymph nodes, adjacent tissues. The study, taken as a whole, reports: Tumor TCR diversity was below lymph nodes but above nontumor tissue. Compared with basal-like, luminal-like tumors shared significantly more repertoire with nontumor tissue.

Axillary draining lymph nodes of breast cancer patients supplied the node samples. Sequencing was carried out using axillary lymph node tissue. V usage is TRBV20-1 and J usage is TRBJ2-1; possibly TRBD1 for D (6 bases). The source is a female donor with breast cancer. Some clones in this sample may be carry-over from other donors' samples. The CDR3 reads CSARLGGSYSEQFF. Here the CDR3 DNA reads TGCAGTGCTAGGTTAGGGGGTTCTTACTCCGAGCAGTTCTTC.